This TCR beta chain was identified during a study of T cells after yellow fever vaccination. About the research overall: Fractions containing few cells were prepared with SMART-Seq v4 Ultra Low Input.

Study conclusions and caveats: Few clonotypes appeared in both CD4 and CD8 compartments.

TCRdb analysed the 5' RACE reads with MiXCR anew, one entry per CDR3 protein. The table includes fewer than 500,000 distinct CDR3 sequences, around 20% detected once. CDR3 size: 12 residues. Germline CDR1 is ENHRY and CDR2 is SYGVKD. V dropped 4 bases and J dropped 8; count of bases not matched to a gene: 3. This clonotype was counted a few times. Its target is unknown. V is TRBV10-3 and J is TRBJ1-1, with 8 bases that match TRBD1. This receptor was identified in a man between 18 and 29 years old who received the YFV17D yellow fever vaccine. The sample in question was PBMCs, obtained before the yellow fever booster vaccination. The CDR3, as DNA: TGTGCCATCAGTGTTGACAGGGGCGAAGCTTTCTTT. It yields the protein CAISVDRGEAFF.